This T cell receptor beta chain was sequenced during a study of blood T cell repertoires in COVID-19. V lost 8 bases and J lost 6; bases outside the gene matches: 7. Germline CDR1 reads MRHNA; CDR2 reads SNTAGT. The CDR3 contains 14 residues. Clones were read by immunoSEQ multiplex PCR, and TCRdb kept only the in-frame ones, dropping some. The sample lists 150,000 to 200,000 clones, approximately 80% occurring once. This sequence originates from a man aged 40-50 years who had recovered from COVID-19. The chain joins TRBV6-4 to TRBJ2-3; 11 positions match TRBD1. Input material: PBMCs or T cells enriched from blood (not recorded which). The CDR3 DNA is TGTGCCAGCCGCCGGGACAGGGGGATGGATACGCAGTATTTT. It yields the protein CASRRDRGMDTQYF.